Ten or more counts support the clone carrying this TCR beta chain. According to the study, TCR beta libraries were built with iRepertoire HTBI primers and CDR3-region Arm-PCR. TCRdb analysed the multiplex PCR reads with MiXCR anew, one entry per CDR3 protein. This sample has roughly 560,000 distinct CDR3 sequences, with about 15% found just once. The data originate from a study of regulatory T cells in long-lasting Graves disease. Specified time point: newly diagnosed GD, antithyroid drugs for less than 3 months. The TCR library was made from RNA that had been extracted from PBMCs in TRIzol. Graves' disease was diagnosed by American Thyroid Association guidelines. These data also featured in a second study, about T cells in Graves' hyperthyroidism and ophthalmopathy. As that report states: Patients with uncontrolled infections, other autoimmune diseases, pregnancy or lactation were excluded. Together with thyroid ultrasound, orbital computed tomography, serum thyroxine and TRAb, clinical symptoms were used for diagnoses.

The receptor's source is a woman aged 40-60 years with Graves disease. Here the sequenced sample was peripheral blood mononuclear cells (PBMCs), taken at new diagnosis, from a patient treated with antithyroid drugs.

In DNA form, the CDR3 reads TGTGCCAGCAGCGCGCCCGGGACGGGAGCTAACGAGCAGTACTTC. Protein sequence: CASSAPGTGANEQYF. V gene TRBV7-8 combines with J gene TRBJ2-7; D may be TRBD2 (6 bases). This CDR3 is 15 amino acids long. Looked up from germline, CDR1 is SGHVS and CDR2 is FQNEAQ. The V end lost 5 bases, the J end lost 5 bases, and 19 bases lay between the germline ends.